This T cell receptor (beta chain) emerged from a study of cytotoxic CD8 clonotypes in ibrutinib-treated CLL. About the study: It was after a median about twelve months of treatment, range 6 to 36, that response samples were taken. Averaging across samples gave 255,043 productive templates and roughly 90,000 productive rearrangements. Study-level results: Relative to age-matched healthy donors, clonality at baseline was higher, and it tracked circulating CD8+ T-cell counts.

Assay used: immunoSEQ multiplex PCR; TCRdb lists only in-frame clones, some missing. The table lists 130,000 to 150,000 clones, approximately 90% of them singletons. Between the trimmed V and J ends, which lost 0 bases and 7 bases, there was a span of 15 bases. The CDR3 length is 15 residues. Germline V gives CDR1 LNHNV, CDR2 YYDKDF (reference sequence). About this clone itself: What it binds is not known.

TCR beta libraries used approximately 1.9 micrograms of genomic DNA from cryopreserved PBMCs. The sequenced sample was PBMCs, obtained after 12 months of ibrutinib treatment. The clonotype originates from a human donor with chronic lymphocytic leukemia. This chain uses TRBV15 with TRBJ1-2; the D gene is possibly TRBD1 (5 bases). This CDR3 reads CATSRDLGGAGGYTF. The CDR3 bases are TGTGCCACCAGCAGAGATCTAGGAGGGGCGGGTGGCTACACCTTC.